This is a list of T cell receptor beta chains from one sample in a study of cytomegalovirus exposure and HLA in healthy donors. Sequenced by immunoSEQ multiplex PCR; TCRdb stores in-frame clones only, minus some. The sample yields around 150,000 clones, around 83% seen once. Sequenced input: PBMCs. Receptor source: a woman aged 50 to 60 in good health and CMV-seropositive. The CDR3 runs from the conserved cysteine through the conserved F or W. D genes are given only for firm matches. Clone size, where shown, is once, few, many, or a class for clones that have expanded.

>-|-|TRBJ2-1|TRBV14
TGTGCCAGCAGCCCAAGGACTCAGCTCTACAATGAGCAGTTCTTC
CASSPRTQLYNEQFF
>once|TRBD1|TRBJ2-1|TRBV7-8
TGTGCCAGCAGCCTCCAGGGACAGTACAATGAGCAGTTCTTC
CASSLQGQYNEQFF
>-|-|TRBJ2-7|TRBV12-5
TGTGCTAGTGGAGCAGGGGCCTACGAGCAGTACTTC
CASGAGAYEQYF
>-|TRBD1|TRBJ2-7|TRBV25-1
TGTGCCAGCACTGGCCTGGGGGGACAGGGGGCTTACGAGCAGTACTTC
CASTGLGGQGAYEQYF
>-|-|TRBJ2-5|TRBV11-2
TGTGCCAGCAGCCCCAAAGTCGGGAAAGGCCAAGAGACCCAGTACTTC
CASSPKVGKGQETQYF
>-|-|TRBJ2-3|TRBV7-8
TGTGCCAGCAGCTTAGCGCGGGTCGGGGACACAGATACGCAGTATTTT
CASSLARVGDTDTQYF
>-|TRBD1|TRBJ2-2|TRBV19
TGTGCCAGTAGTATAATTGGACAGGGGTCCGTCCTTTCGAACACCGGGGAGCTGTTTTTT
CASSIIGQGSVLSNTGELFF
>-|TRBD2|TRBJ2-3|TRBV6-5
TGTGCCAGCAGGACTAGCGGTTTCACAGATACGCAGTATTTT
CASRTSGFTDTQYF
>-|TRBD1|TRBJ2-1|TRBV5-1
TGCGCCAGCAGGCCAGGGGGCTTCAATGAGCAGTTCTTC
CASRPGGFNEQFF
>-|TRBD1|TRBJ2-7|TRBV5-1
TGCGCCAGCAGCTTGGGGGGACAGGACGAGCAGTACTTC
CASSLGGQDEQYF
>-|TRBD1|TRBJ2-7|TRBV6-1
TGTGCCAGCAGTGAAATTTTTAGGGACAGCTACGAGCAGTACTTC
CASSEIFRDSYEQYF
>-|TRBD1|TRBJ1-5|TRBV30
TGTGCCTGGAGTGTTATAGGGGACAGTCAGCCCCAGCATTTT
CAWSVIGDSQPQHF
>-|TRBD2|TRBJ2-7|TRBV10-3
TGTGCCATCACCGGGACTAGCGGGAGAGACGAGCAGTACTTC
CAITGTSGRDEQYF
>few|TRBD1|TRBJ2-1|TRBV9
TGTGCCAGCAGCGCCTACAGGGGGGAGACGGCGTACAATGAGCAGTTCTTC
CASSAYRGETAYNEQFF
>-|TRBD1|TRBJ2-1|TRBV30
TGTGCCTCCGATTCCAAAACCGGGACAGGGGGCGCGGGCAATGAGCAGTTCTTC
CASDSKTGTGGAGNEQFF
>-|-|TRBJ1-6|TRBV19
TGTGCCAGTAGTAGACAGACAGACAATTCACCCCTCCACTTT
CASSRQTDNSPLHF
>-|-|TRBJ1-1|TRBV7-3
TGTGCCAGCAGCTTAGCAGGGGCTGGCACTGAAGCTTTCTTT
CASSLAGAGTEAFF
>-|TRBD1|TRBJ1-1|TRBV2
TGTGCCAGCAGTGACGACAGGGGGAGAGAAGCTTTCTTT
CASSDDRGREAFF
>-|TRBD1|TRBJ1-5|TRBV19
TGTGCCAGCCGGGGGACAGTGGGCTTATATAGCAATCAGCCCCAGCATTTT
CASRGTVGLYSNQPQHF
>-|-|TRBJ2-7|TRBV7-9
TGTGCCAGCAGCTTAGACAGGGCGAGTCAGCAGTACTTC
CASSLDRASQQYF
>-|-|TRBJ2-6|TRBV5-1
TGCGCCAGCAGCTTGGAACCAGGGGTAAGCGGGGCCAACGTCCTGACTTTC
CASSLEPGVSGANVLTF
>-|-|TRBJ2-5|TRBV4-1
TGCGCCAGCAGCCAAGATACTGAAGAGACCCAGTACTTC
CASSQDTEETQYF
>-|-|TRBJ2-2|TRBV11-2
TGTGCCAGCAGCTTAGGGGGAGCGATGTCCCCCGGCGGGGAGCTGTTTTTT
CASSLGGAMSPGGELFF
>-|-|TRBJ2-5|TRBV19
TGTGCCAGTAGTATGATGGGGGCGGACCAAGAGACCCAGTACTTC
CASSMMGADQETQYF
>-|TRBD1|TRBJ1-4|TRBV7-9
TGTGCCACCTCCGGGACAGTCCTGGCAACTAATGAAAAACTGTTTTTT
CATSGTVLATNEKLFF
>-|-|TRBJ2-7|TRBV5-6
TGTGCCAGCAGCCCGTCCAGGGGTTTTAGCTCCTACGAGCAGTACTTC
CASSPSRGFSSYEQYF
>few|TRBD2|TRBJ2-5|TRBV29-1
TGCAGCGTCATGGGGACTAGGACGGGGACCCAGTACTTC
CSVMGTRTGTQYF
>-|-|TRBJ1-1|TRBV6-1
TGTGCCAGCAGTCCCGGGACACCCTTTGAAGCTTTCTTT
CASSPGTPFEAFF
>-|-|TRBJ1-1|TRBV5-1
TGCGCCAGCAGCCTGGGGGGGGATGGCACTGAAGCTTTCTTT
CASSLGGDGTEAFF
>-|TRBD1|TRBJ1-2|TRBV2
TGTGCCAGCACCGGGACAGGTCTTGGCTACACCTTC
CASTGTGLGYTF
>-|-|TRBJ1-1|TRBV6-5
TGTGCCAGCAGTTCCGCGAACAGGAGCCCACTGTATGAAGCTTTCTTT
CASSSANRSPLYEAFF
>few|TRBD2|TRBJ2-7|TRBV9
TGTGCCAGCAGCGTAGGTGGGGAGGGGCTCTACGAGCAGTACTTC
CASSVGGEGLYEQYF
>-|TRBD1|TRBJ1-4|TRBV6-1
TGTGCCAGCTCTGACAGGGCTGAAAAACTGTTTTTT
CASSDRAEKLFF
>once|-|TRBJ2-2|TRBV9
TGTGCCAGCAGCGTCGATCTATGGCGAGGCACCGGGGAGCTGTTTTTT
CASSVDLWRGTGELFF
>-|-|TRBJ1-1|TRBV28
TGTGCCAGCAGTTTATGGGGACAACCGAACACTGAAGCTTTCTTT
CASSLWGQPNTEAFF
>-|-|TRBJ2-5|TRBV4-1
TGCGCCAGCAGCCGAAACCCCCCCGCCCCCTCAGGCTTCCAAGAGACCCAGTACTTC
CASSRNPPAPSGFQETQYF
>-|TRBD1|TRBJ2-1|TRBV5-5
TGTGCCAGCAGCCCGGGACAGCCCTACAATGAGCAGTTCTTC
CASSPGQPYNEQFF
>-|-|TRBJ2-5|TRBV4-1
TGCGCCAGCAGATCCGGGATCGCAGCGAGCGAGACCCAGTACTTC
CASRSGIAASETQYF
>-|TRBD1|TRBJ2-7|TRBV5-5
TGTGCCAGCAGCCGGGGACAGGCGCCGAGCTACGAGCAGTACTTC
CASSRGQAPSYEQYF
>-|-|TRBJ1-1|TRBV19
TGTGCCGCACCCCAGGTCATGAACACTGAAGCTTTCTTT
CAAPQVMNTEAFF
>-|-|TRBJ1-6|TRBV6-5
TGTGCCAGCCAGGGACACCTAAATTCACCCCTCCACTTT
CASQGHLNSPLHF
>-|-|TRBJ2-1|TRBV4-1
TGCGCCAGCAGCCTCAGGCGAGGGTACAATGAGCAGTTCTTC
CASSLRRGYNEQFF
>-|TRBD2|TRBJ2-7|TRBV19
TGTGCCAGTAGTATAATTAGCGGGGGCCTCTACGAGCAGTACTTC
CASSIISGGLYEQYF
>-|-|TRBJ2-3|TRBV6-5
TGTGCCAGCACCCGACAGGAGACAGATACGCAGTATTTT
CASTRQETDTQYF